The rows below give T cell receptor beta chains drawn from one sample of a study of T cells expressing NK-cell markers. TCRdb reworked the 5' RACE reads into one entry per CDR3 protein, no DNA. The sample holds around 470,000 distinct CDR3 sequences. Input material: blood T cells: a sorted CD56 or NKG2C T cell subset, CD4+ or CD8+ T cells, or bulk PBMC T cells (not recorded which). All receptors come from a woman between 50 and 59 years old in good health. Each CDR3 is given with its conserved first and last residue.

TRBJ2-7 | TRBV5-1 | CASSLRMDEQYF
TRBJ2-3 | TRBV4-2 | CASSQPQDLVSTDTQYF
TRBJ1-3 | TRBV6-5 | CASSYSKLGNTIYF
TRBJ2-7 | TRBV7-8 | CASSRDPLGEQYF
TRBJ2-1 | TRBV10-3 | CAISAGVVRDEQFF
TRBJ1-6 | TRBV10-3 | CAARQGYNSPLHF
TRBJ2-1 | TRBV12-3/TRBV12-4 | CASRREPREQFF
TRBJ2-1 | TRBV28 | CASSTGYEQFF
TRBJ1-3 | TRBV7-8 | CASRGSWGGTGNTIYF
TRBJ2-3 | TRBV20-1 | CSATSGGAYTDTQYF
TRBJ1-1 | TRBV18 | CASSPMNTEAFF
TRBJ2-7 | TRBV3-1 | CASSYDERGAPYEQYF
TRBJ1-2 | TRBV5-1 | CASSPPDWNYGYTF
TRBJ2-3 | TRBV14 | CASSQDLPYRDTQYF
TRBJ1-1 | TRBV5-8 | CASSLRAQGGTAFF
TRBJ1-1 | TRBV30 | CAWRRISGTEAFF
TRBJ2-3 | TRBV7-9 | CASSFRTQVGGPAADTQYF
TRBJ2-4 | TRBV5-1 | CASSLVGTSHAKNIQYF
TRBJ2-1 | TRBV20-1 | CSATLVRGSAAGTNEQFF
TRBJ2-5 | TRBV20-1 | CSASPTVLAGVETQYF
TRBJ1-4 | TRBV11-2 | CASSSRGNRGEKLFF
TRBJ2-3 | TRBV7-3 | CASSLTPASGMTQYF
TRBJ2-7 | TRBV20-1 | CSARGGGKSYEQYF
TRBJ2-1 | TRBV9 | CASSVTGLGLAHNEQFF
TRBJ2-1 | TRBV9 | CASSVGGTSLGNEQFF
TRBJ2-3 | TRBV7-2 | CASSSDLRGKDTQYF
TRBJ1-1 | TRBV6-2/TRBV6-3 | CASIAGGPGQSSGAFF
TRBJ2-1 | TRBV12-3/TRBV12-4 | CASSFWLVKMDEQFF
TRBJ2-3 | TRBV6-6 | CASSYRKGLDTQYF
TRBJ2-3 | TRBV29-1 | CSVDSGATTDTQYF
TRBJ1-1 | TRBV6-1 | CASSELRGNTEAFF
TRBJ2-3 | TRBV5-4 | CASSLETGQDTQYF
TRBJ2-7 | TRBV6-5 | CASNFLTSGSTYEQYF
TRBJ2-1 | TRBV12-3/TRBV12-4 | CASSPMEPRNEQFF
TRBJ1-5 | TRBV7-9 | CASSLGREGPQHF
TRBJ1-2 | TRBV29-1 | CSVNWSRGGFYGYTF
TRBJ2-3 | TRBV10-3 | CAISEGGQGRDTQYF
TRBJ2-3 | TRBV5-1 | CASLRGAGSLTDTQYF
TRBJ2-3 | TRBV14 | CASSQRTGKVTDTQYF
TRBJ2-7 | TRBV7-6 | CASSLGPSGEREQYF
TRBJ2-1 | TRBV7-2 | CASSPDRGPYNEQFF
TRBJ2-2 | TRBV20-1 | CSASRRPSGGYRELFF
TRBJ2-5 | TRBV28 | CASSPGGSGRETQYF
TRBJ2-1 | TRBV7-9 | CASSFSGRNEQFF
TRBJ2-3 | TRBV13 | CASSLGGGSTTDTQYF